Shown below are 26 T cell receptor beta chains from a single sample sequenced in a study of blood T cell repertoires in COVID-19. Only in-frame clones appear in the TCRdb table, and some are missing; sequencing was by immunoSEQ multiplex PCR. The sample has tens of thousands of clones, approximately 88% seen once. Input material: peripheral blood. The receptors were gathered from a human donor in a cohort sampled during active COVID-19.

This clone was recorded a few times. Written as DNA, the CDR3 is TGTGCCAGTAGTATTAGTGGGACAGGCACCACTGAAGCTTTCTTT. This codes for CASSISGTGTTEAFF. The genes are TRBV19 and TRBJ1-1; 8 bases fit TRBD1. Trimming at V came to 3 bases and at J to 4 bases, leaving 7 bases not matched to a gene. Germline V gives CDR1 LNHDA, CDR2 SQIVND (reference sequence). This CDR3 contains 15 residues.

CDR3 coding DNA: TGTGCCAGCAGTCCCGGACAAGCAAATCAGCCCCAGCATTTT. This translates into CASSPGQANQPQHF. This chain connects TRBV6-5 to TRBJ1-5; D is possibly TRBD1 (5 bases). CDR3 size: 14 residues. V gave up 5 bases and J gave up 4 bases, with 12 bases separating them. In germline, CDR1 is MNHEY, CDR2 SVGAGI.

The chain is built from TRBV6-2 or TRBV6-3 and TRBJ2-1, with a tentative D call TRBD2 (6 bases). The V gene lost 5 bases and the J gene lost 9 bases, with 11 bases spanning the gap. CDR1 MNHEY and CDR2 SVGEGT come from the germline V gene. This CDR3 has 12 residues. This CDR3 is CASSLHGGEQFF. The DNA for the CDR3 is TGTGCCAGCAGTCTTCACGGGGGTGAGCAGTTCTTC.

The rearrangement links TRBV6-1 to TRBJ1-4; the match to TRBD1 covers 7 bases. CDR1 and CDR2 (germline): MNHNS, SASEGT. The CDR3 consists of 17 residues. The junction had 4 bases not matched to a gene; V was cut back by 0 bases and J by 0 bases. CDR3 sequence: CASSEAEGAATNEKLFF. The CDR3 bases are TGTGCCAGCAGTGAAGCAGAGGGGGCAGCAACTAATGAAAAACTGTTTTTT.

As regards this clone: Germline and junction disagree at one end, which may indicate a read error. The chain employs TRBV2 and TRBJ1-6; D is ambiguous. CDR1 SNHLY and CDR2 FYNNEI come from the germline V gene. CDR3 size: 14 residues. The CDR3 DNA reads TGTGCCAGCAGGGAAGACGGAGGGAACTCACCCCTCCACTTT. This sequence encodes CASREDGGNSPLHF.

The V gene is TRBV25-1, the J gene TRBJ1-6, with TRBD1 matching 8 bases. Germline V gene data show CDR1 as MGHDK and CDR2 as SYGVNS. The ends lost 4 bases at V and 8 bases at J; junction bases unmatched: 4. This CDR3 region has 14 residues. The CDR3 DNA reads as TGTGCCAGCAGTGTCACAGGGGGAGATTCACCCCTCCACTTT. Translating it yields CASSVTGGDSPLHF.

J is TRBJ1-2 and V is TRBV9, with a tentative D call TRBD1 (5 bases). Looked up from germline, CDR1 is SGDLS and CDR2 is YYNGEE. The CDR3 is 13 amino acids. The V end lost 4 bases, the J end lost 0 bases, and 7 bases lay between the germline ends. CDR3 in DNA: TGTGCCAGCAGCTTGGACACTAACTATGGCTACACCTTC. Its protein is CASSLDTNYGYTF.

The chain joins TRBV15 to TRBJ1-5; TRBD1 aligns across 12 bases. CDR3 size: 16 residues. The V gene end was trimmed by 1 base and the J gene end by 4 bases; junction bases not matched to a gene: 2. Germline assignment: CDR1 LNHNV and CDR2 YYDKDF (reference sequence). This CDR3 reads CATSRVGQGANQPQHF. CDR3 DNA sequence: TGTGCCACCAGCAGAGTGGGACAGGGGGCTAATCAGCCCCAGCATTTT.

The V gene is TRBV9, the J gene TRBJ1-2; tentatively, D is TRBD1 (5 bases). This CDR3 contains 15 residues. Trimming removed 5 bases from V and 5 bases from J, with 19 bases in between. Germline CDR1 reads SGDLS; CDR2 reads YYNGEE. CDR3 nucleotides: TGTGCCAGCAGTCTTACAACAGGCTCCTCTTATGGCTACACCTTC. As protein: CASSLTTGSSYGYTF.

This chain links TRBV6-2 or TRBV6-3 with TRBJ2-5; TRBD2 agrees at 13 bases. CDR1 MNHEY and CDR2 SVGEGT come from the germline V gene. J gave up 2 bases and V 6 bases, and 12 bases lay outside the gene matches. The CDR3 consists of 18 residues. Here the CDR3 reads CASSNRTSGGARQETQYF. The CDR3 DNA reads TGTGCCAGCAGCAACCGGACTAGCGGGGGAGCTAGACAAGAGACCCAGTACTTC.

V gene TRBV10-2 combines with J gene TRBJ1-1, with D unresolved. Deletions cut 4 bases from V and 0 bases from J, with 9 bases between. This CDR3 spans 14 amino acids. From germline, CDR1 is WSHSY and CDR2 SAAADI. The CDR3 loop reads CASSVQKMNTEAFF. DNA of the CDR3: TGCGCCAGCAGTGTTCAGAAAATGAACACTGAAGCTTTCTTT.

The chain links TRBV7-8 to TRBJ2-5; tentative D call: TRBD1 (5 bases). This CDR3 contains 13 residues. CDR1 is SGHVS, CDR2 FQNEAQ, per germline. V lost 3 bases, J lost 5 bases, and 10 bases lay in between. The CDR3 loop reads CASSFQGQETQYF. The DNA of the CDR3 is TGTGCCAGCAGCTTCCAGGGTCAGGAGACCCAGTACTTC.

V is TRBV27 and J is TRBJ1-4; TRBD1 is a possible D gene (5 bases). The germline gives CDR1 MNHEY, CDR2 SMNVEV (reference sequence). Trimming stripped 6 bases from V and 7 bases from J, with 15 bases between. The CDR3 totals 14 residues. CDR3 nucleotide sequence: TGTGCCAGCAGCCCACGGGGGGTGGGTGAAAAACTGTTTTTT. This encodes CASSPRGVGEKLFF. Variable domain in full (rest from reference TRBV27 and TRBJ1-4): EAQVTQNPRYLITVTGKKLTVTCSQNMNHEYMSWYRQDPGLGLRQIYYSMNVEVTDKGDVPEGYKVSRKEKRNFPLILESPSPNQTSLYFCASSPRGVGEKLFFGSGTQLSVL.

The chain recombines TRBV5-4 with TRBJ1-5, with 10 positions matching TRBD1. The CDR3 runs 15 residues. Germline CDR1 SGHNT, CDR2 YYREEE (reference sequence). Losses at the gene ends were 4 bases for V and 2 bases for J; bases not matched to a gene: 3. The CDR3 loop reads CASSPGTGGNQPQHF. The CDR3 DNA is TGTGCCAGCAGCCCCGGGACAGGGGGCAATCAGCCCCAGCATTTT.

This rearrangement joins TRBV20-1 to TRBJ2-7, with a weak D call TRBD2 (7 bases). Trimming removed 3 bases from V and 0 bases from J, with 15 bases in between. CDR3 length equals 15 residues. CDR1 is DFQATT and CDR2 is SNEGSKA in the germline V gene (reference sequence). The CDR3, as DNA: TGCAGTGCTAGTAAGGGGCGGGGGCTCTCCTACGAGCAGTACTTC. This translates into CSASKGRGLSYEQYF.

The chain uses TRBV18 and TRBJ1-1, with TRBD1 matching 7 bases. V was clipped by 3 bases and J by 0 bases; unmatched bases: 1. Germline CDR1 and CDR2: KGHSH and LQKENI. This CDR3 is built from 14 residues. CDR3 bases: TGTGCCAGCTCACCGACAGGGCTGAACACTGAAGCTTTCTTT. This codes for CASSPTGLNTEAFF.

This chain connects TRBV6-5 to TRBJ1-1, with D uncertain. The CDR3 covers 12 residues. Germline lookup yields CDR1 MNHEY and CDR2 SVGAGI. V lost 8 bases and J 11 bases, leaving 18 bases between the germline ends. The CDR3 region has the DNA TGTGCCAGCGAGACGCTATTTTGGGAGGCTTTCTTT. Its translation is CASETLFWEAFF.

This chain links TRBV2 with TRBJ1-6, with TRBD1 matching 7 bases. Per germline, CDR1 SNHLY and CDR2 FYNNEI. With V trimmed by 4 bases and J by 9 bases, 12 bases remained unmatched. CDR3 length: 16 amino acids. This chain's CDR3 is CASSVAQGGSVSPLHF. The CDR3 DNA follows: TGTGCCAGCAGTGTTGCGCAGGGGGGTAGTGTTTCACCCCTCCACTTT. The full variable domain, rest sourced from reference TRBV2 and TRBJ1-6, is EPEVTQTPSHQVTQMGQEVILRCVPISNHLYFYWYRQILGQKVEFLVSFYNNEISEKSEIFDDQFSVERPDGSNFTLKIRSTKLEDSAMYFCASSVAQGGSVSPLHFGNGTRLTVT.

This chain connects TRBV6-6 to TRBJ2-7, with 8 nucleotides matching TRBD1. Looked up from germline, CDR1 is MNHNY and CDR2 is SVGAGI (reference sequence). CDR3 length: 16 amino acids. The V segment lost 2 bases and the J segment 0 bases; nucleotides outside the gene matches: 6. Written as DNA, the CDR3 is TGTGCCAGCAGTTACGGGGGACAGGTTACCTCCTACGAGCAGTACTTC. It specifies CASSYGGQVTSYEQYF.

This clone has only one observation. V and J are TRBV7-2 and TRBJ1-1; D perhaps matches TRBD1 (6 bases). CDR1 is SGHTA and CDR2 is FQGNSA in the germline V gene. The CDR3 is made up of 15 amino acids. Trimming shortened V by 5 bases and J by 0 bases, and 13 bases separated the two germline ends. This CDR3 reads CASSPGGPLNTEAFF. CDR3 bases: TGTGCCAGCAGCCCCGGGGGGCCCCTGAACACTGAAGCTTTCTTT.

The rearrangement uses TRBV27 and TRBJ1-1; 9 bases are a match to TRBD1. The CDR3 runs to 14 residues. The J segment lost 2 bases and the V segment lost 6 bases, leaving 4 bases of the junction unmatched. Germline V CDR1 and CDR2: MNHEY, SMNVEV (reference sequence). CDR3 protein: CASRQTGGNTEAFF. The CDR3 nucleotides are TGTGCCAGCAGACAGACAGGGGGAAACACTGAAGCTTTCTTT.

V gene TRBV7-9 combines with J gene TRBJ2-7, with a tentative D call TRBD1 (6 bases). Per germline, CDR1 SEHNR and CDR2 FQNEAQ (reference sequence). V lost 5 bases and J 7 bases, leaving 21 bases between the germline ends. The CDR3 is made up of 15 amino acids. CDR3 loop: CASSASQGRGWEQYF. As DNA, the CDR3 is TGTGCCAGCAGCGCTTCGCAGGGGCGCGGGTGGGAGCAGTACTTC. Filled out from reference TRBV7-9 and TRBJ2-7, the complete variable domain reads DTGVSQNPRHKITKRGQNVTFRCDPISEHNRLYWYRQTLGQGPEFLTYFQNEAQLEKSRLLSDRFSAERPKGSFSTLEIQRTEQGDSAMYLCASSASQGRGWEQYFGPGTRLTVT.

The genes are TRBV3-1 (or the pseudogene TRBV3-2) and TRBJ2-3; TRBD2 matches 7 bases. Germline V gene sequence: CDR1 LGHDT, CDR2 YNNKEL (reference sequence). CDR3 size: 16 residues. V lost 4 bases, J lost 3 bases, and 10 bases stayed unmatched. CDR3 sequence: CASSLTRDYLTDTQYF. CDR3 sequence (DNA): TGTGCCAGCAGCCTTACCAGGGACTACCTAACAGATACGCAGTATTTT.

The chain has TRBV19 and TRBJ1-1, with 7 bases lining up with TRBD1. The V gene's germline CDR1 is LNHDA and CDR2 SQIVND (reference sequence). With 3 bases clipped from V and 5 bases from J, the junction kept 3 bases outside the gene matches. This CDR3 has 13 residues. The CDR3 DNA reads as TGTGCCAGTAGTATCAACAGGGGTACTGAAGCTTTCTTT. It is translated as CASSINRGTEAFF. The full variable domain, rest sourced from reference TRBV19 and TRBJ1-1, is DGGITQSPKYLFRKEGQNVTLSCEQNLNHDAMYWYRQDPGQGLRLIYYSQIVNDFQKGDIAEGYSVSREKKESFPLTVTSAQKNPTAFYLCASSINRGTEAFFGQGTRLTVV.

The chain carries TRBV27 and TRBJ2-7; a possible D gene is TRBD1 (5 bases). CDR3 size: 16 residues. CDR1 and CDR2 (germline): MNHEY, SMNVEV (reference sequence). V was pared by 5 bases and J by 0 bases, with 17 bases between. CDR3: CASSKPQGWGSYEQYF. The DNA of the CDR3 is TGTGCCAGCAGTAAACCTCAGGGCTGGGGCTCCTACGAGCAGTACTTC.

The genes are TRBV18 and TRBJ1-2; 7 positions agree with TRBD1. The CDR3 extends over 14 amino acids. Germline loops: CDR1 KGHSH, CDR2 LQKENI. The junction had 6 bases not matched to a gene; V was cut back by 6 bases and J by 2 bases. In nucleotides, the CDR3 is TGTGCCAGCTCTAACAGGGGCGAAAACTATGGCTACACCTTC. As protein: CASSNRGENYGYTF.